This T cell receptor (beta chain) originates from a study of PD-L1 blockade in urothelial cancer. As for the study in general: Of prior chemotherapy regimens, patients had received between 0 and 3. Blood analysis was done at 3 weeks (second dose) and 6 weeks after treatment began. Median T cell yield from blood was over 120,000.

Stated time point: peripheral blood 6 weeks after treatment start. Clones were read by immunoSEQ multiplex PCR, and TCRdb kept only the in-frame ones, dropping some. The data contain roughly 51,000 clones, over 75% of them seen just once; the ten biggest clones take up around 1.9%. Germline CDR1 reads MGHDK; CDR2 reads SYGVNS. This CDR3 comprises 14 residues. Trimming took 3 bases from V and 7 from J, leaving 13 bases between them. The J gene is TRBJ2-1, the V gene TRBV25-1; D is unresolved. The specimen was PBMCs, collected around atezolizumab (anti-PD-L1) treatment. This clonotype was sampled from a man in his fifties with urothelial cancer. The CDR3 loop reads CASSDFPGKNEQFF. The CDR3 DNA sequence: TGTGCCAGCAGTGATTTCCCGGGTAAGAATGAGCAGTTCTTC.